Sequencing of this TCR beta chain was carried out in a study of identifying expanded T cells in peripheral blood. Study-level points and caveats: Differentially abundant clones: 0.95 to 1.5 between replicates, 16.4 at roughly 13 days, around 20 at four.

In regard to this clone: Its antigen is unidentified.

During the collection period, no donor immune events like infections were recorded. The repertoire was sequenced with immunoSEQ multiplex PCR; TCRdb's copy has only in-frame clones and lacks some. The table shows 95,000 to 100,000 clones, with 87% occurring only once. V lost 7 bases and J lost 1, with 16 bases in between. This CDR3 contains 15 residues. The germline CDR1 and CDR2 sequences are PRHDT and FYEKMQ (reference sequence). The V call is TRBV13, the J call TRBJ2-5, with D uncertain. Sequencing was performed on blood. This receptor was identified in a person between 18 and 70 years old in good health. The CDR3 here is CASTGRVGSQETQYF. DNA of the CDR3: TGTGCCAGCACCGGACGGGTAGGCAGCCAAGAGACCCAGTACTTC.